One and the same sample provided the 20 T cell receptor beta chains below, sequenced in a study of OX40 agonist ivuxolimab in advanced cancers. Data came from immunoSEQ multiplex PCR; TCRdb stores just in-frame clones and leaves some out. The data show tens of thousands of clones, around 91% seen once. Sequencing used CD4+ or CD8+ T cells sorted from blood, obtained in a trial of the OX40 agonist ivuxolimab. These receptors were taken from an adult with an advanced solid tumor such as melanoma, head and neck, liver or kidney cancer.

This sequence joins TRBV11-3 and TRBJ2-2, with D maybe TRBD2 (6 bases). The CDR3 is 14 amino acids. The V gene lost 0 bases and the J gene lost 6 bases, with 8 bases spanning the gap. Germline V gene lookup returns CDR1 SGHNT and CDR2 YENEEA. In DNA, the CDR3 is TGTGCCAGCAGCTTAGATTCGGGAGCCGGGGAGCTGTTTTTT. Translated: CASSLDSGAGELFF. The full variable domain, in which reference TRBV11-3 and TRBJ2-2 provide the parts outside the CDR3, is EAGVVQSPRYKIIEKKQPVAFWCNPISGHNTLYWYLQNLGQGPELLIRYENEEAVDDSQLPKDRFSAERLKGVDSTLKIQPAELGDSAVYLCASSLDSGAGELFFGEGSRLTVL.

The rearrangement joins TRBV7-9 to TRBJ2-1; 10 bases agree with TRBD2. The CDR3 loop spans 18 amino acids. Germline V gene sequence: CDR1 SEHNR, CDR2 FQNEAQ (reference sequence). The ends lost 5 bases at V and 6 bases at J; junction bases unmatched: 16. The CDR3 nucleotides read TGTGCCAGCAGCGCCCGACTAGCGGGTTTCGGTTCCCCCAATGAGCAGTTCTTC. It translates to CASSARLAGFGSPNEQFF.

The chain carries TRBV11-2 and TRBJ1-4; the D gene is possibly TRBD1 (6 bases). The CDR3 extends over 16 amino acids. V lost 0 bases and J 0 bases, leaving 8 bases between the germline ends. Germline loops: CDR1 SGHAT, CDR2 FQNNGV. Here the CDR3 DNA reads TGTGCCAGCAGCTTAGAGGGGGCGGCAACTAATGAAAAACTGTTTTTT. Its protein product is CASSLEGAATNEKLFF.

J is TRBJ2-5 and V is TRBV6-6, with 9 bases identical to TRBD2. Germline assignment: CDR1 MNHNY and CDR2 SVGAGI (reference sequence). The CDR3 totals 16 residues. Trimming took 0 bases from V and 4 from J; bases not matched to a gene: 6. Here the CDR3 reads CASSYSRQREVETQYF. The CDR3 DNA reads as TGTGCCAGCAGTTACTCCCGCCAGCGGGAGGTAGAGACCCAGTACTTC.

The chain carries TRBV6-6 and TRBJ1-6; D gene uncertain. The CDR3 is made up of 14 amino acids. V dropped 5 bases and J dropped 7 bases, with 12 bases sitting between them. The V gene's germline CDR1 is MNHNY and CDR2 SVGAGI (reference sequence). In DNA, the CDR3 is TGTGCCAGCAGTGTCGGTGGTCTCAATTCACCCCTCCACTTT. It specifies CASSVGGLNSPLHF.

The V and J genes are TRBV12-5 and TRBJ1-1; D uncertain. Deletions cut 2 bases from V and 1 base from J, with 11 bases between. CDR1 and CDR2 from the germline V gene are LGHNT and FRNRAP. The CDR3 runs 15 residues. The CDR3 region has the DNA TGTGCTAGTGGTTTGAAGTGGCGGGCGAACACTGAAGCTTTCTTT. Translated: CASGLKWRANTEAFF.

A single count supports this clone. CDR3 in amino acids: CASSQERALAEWETQYF. The CDR3 region has the DNA TGCGCCAGCAGCCAAGAGAGGGCCCTAGCGGAGTGGGAGACCCAGTACTTC. The gene calls are TRBV4-1 and TRBJ2-5, with 7 bases identical to TRBD2. CDR1 and CDR2 from the germline V gene are MGHRA and YSYEKL. Unmatched junction bases numbered 12, after V lost 0 bases and J lost 5 bases. The length of the CDR3 is 17 residues.

The chain recombines TRBV19 with TRBJ2-7; 10 nucleotides align to TRBD1. V dropped 5 bases and J dropped 6; count of bases not matched to a gene: 7. This CDR3 region has 14 residues. Germline V CDR1 and CDR2: LNHDA, SQIVND (reference sequence). The CDR3 DNA sequence: TGTGCCAGTAGTCCCAGGGACAGGGGATTCGAGCAGTACTTC. Its translation: CASSPRDRGFEQYF.

This rearrangement joins TRBV11-2 to TRBJ1-6, with 9 bases that match TRBD1. This CDR3 has 17 residues. Germline lookup yields CDR1 SGHAT and CDR2 FQNNGV. Trimming took 4 bases from V and 10 from J; bases not matched to a gene: 14. CDR3 sequence (DNA): TGTGCCAGCAGCTCAACGACCGGGAACAGGGGGCACTCACCCCTCCACTTT. Translating gives CASSSTTGNRGHSPLHF.

Here the CDR3 reads CASSFVHGQGGTYEQYF. For the CDR3, the DNA is TGTGCCAGCAGCTTCGTACATGGACAAGGGGGCACCTACGAGCAGTACTTC. J is TRBJ2-7 and V is TRBV28, with TRBD1 matching 7 bases. Trimming at V came to 6 bases and at J to 2 bases, leaving 16 bases not matched to a gene. This CDR3 comprises 17 residues. The germline V gene encodes CDR1 MDHEN and CDR2 SYDVKM.

The sample holds one count of this clone. The V and J genes are TRBV11-3 and TRBJ1-4; a weak D match, TRBD1 (6 bases). The CDR3 runs to 13 residues. V shed 5 bases and J shed 5 bases, with 9 bases lying between them. From germline, CDR1 is SGHNT and CDR2 YENEEA. CDR3 bases: TGTGCCAGCAGCGCCCAGGGGAATGAAAAACTGTTTTTT. Encoded protein: CASSAQGNEKLFF.

V and J are TRBV9 and TRBJ2-7; 8 nucleotides agree with TRBD1. The CDR3 consists of 15 residues. V lost 0 bases, J lost 5 bases, and 7 bases stayed unmatched. Germline assignment: CDR1 SGDLS and CDR2 YYNGEE. The CDR3 coding sequence is TGTGCCAGCAGCGTAGGAGACAGGGGCAGGGACGAGCAGTACTTC. It is translated as CASSVGDRGRDEQYF.

The CDR3 loop is CAWSIRDEQFF. The CDR3 coding sequence is TGTGCCTGGAGTATTAGGGATGAGCAGTTCTTC. The chain is built from TRBV30 and TRBJ2-1; the D is unclear. The V and J ends lost 2 bases and 8 bases respectively, with 7 bases between them. The CDR3 sequence is 11 residues long. Germline V gives CDR1 GTSNPN, CDR2 SVGIG (reference sequence).

V usage is TRBV7-2 and J usage is TRBJ2-7; 7 bases align to TRBD2. After removal of 2 bases from V and 0 bases from J, the junction contained 4 bases not matched to a gene. The germline CDR1 and CDR2 sequences are SGHTA and FQGNSA. The CDR3 sequence is 15 residues long. The CDR3 here is CASSLRGGSSYEQYF. Here the CDR3 DNA reads TGTGCCAGCAGCTTACGTGGCGGGAGCTCCTACGAGCAGTACTTC. Filled out from reference TRBV7-2 and TRBJ2-7, the complete variable domain reads GAGVSQSPSNKVTEKGKDVELRCDPISGHTALYWYRQSLGQGLEFLIYFQGNSAPDKSGLPSDRFSAERTGGSVSTLTIQRTQQEDSAVYLCASSLRGGSSYEQYFGPGTRLTVT.

CDR3 protein: CASSVGLAGVADTQYF. CDR3 coding DNA: TGTGCCAGCAGCGTAGGACTAGCGGGAGTCGCAGATACGCAGTATTTT. The rearrangement uses TRBV9 and TRBJ2-3; TRBD2 matches 12 bases. There are 16 residues in the CDR3. V was pared by 0 bases and J by 4 bases, with 3 bases of the junction left unmatched. Germline CDR1 reads SGDLS; CDR2 reads YYNGEE.

The chain joins TRBV6-5 to TRBJ2-5, with D hard to call. CDR3 size: 10 residues. Germline CDR1 reads MNHEY; CDR2 reads SVGAGI. V was shortened by 6 bases and J by 3 bases, with 2 bases between the two germline ends. The CDR3 is CASREETQYF. In DNA form, the CDR3 reads TGTGCCAGCAGGGAAGAGACCCAGTACTTC.

This chain links TRBV5-4 with TRBJ2-4; D gene uncertain. Trimming cost V 4 bases and J 8 bases, with 22 bases left between them. CDR1 and CDR2 (germline): SGHNT, YYREEE (reference sequence). The CDR3 totals 16 residues. For the CDR3, the DNA is TGTGCCAGCAGCCACGGAGACCCAGACCTGGGTTACATTCAGTACTTC. Protein product: CASSHGDPDLGYIQYF.

The chain joins TRBV11-2 to TRBJ2-5; weak D call: TRBD1 (5 bases). The end of the DNA is better explained by TRBJ2-7, so the J call may be wrong. The CDR3 spans 17 residues. Germline CDR1 SGHAT, CDR2 FQNNGV. CDR3 DNA sequence: TGTGCCAGCAGCTCCAACCGACAGCTACCCTTCTCCTACGAGCAGTACTTC. Amino acid sequence: CASSSNRQLPFSYEQYF.

V and J are TRBV5-4 and TRBJ2-5; perhaps TRBD1 as D (5 bases). In germline, CDR1 is SGHNT, CDR2 YYREEE (reference sequence). The length of the CDR3 is 12 residues. The V gene lost 2 bases and the J gene lost 5 bases, with 7 bases spanning the gap. CDR3 sequence: CASSFSGETQYF. DNA of the CDR3: TGTGCCAGCAGCTTCTCAGGGGAGACCCAGTACTTC.

The rearrangement joins TRBV7-9 to TRBJ2-2; TRBD2 matches at 12 bases. The CDR3 covers 19 residues. Germline-derived CDR1 and CDR2 are SEHNR and FQNEAQ (reference sequence). J lost 0 bases, V lost 5 bases, and 10 bases had no gene match. The CDR3 DNA sequence: TGTGCCAGCAGCACCGCCGGGACTAGCGGGCCGACGAACACCGGGGAGCTGTTTTTT. This sequence encodes CASSTAGTSGPTNTGELFF.